The 16 T cell receptor beta chains below were found in one sample sequenced in a study of blood T cell repertoires in COVID-19. Produced via immunoSEQ multiplex PCR; TCRdb's table is partial and in-frame only. Among over 100,000 clones listed, about 83% were seen once. The sequencing sample was made of PBMCs or T cells enriched from blood (not recorded which). The source is a woman in her twenties or thirties who had recovered from COVID-19.

V is TRBV4-2 and J is TRBJ1-6; no clear D. There are 15 residues in the CDR3. V was cut by 0 bases and J by 7 bases, with 10 bases left in between. The germline CDR1 and CDR2 sequences are LGHNA and YNFKEQ. CDR3 nucleotides: TGTGCCAGCAGCCAAGAGAACGGAGGAAATTCACCCCTCCACTTT. It encodes CASSQENGGNSPLHF.

This sequence joins TRBV2 and TRBJ2-2; TRBD2 aligns across 12 bases. The germline CDR1 and CDR2 sequences are SNHLY and FYNNEI. V dropped 6 bases and J dropped 1; count of bases not matched to a gene: 3. This CDR3 spans 16 amino acids. The CDR3 nucleotides are TGTGCCAGCAGGAAACTAGCGGGAGGGAACACCGGGGAGCTGTTTTTT. It codes for CASRKLAGGNTGELFF.

This clone was seen only once. The chain joins TRBV11-2 to TRBJ1-2; D ambiguous. The CDR3 runs to 13 residues. V was pared by 3 bases and J by 5 bases, with 10 bases between. From germline, CDR1 is SGHAT and CDR2 FQNNGV. CDR3 coding DNA: TGTGCCAGCAGCTTGGAAGGAGTTTATGGCTACACCTTC. Translation: CASSLEGVYGYTF.

The chain combines TRBV2 with TRBJ2-1, with TRBD2 identical over 10 bases. The CDR3 covers 16 residues. Looked up from germline, CDR1 is SNHLY and CDR2 is FYNNEI. Germline trimming cut 0 bases from V and 8 bases from J; bases unmatched to any gene: 7. CDR3 protein: CASSEALAGGRDEQFF. DNA of the CDR3: TGTGCCAGCAGTGAAGCATTAGCGGGAGGTAGAGATGAGCAGTTCTTC.

J is TRBJ1-5 and V is TRBV5-4; no reliable D call. Germline CDR1 SGHNT, CDR2 YYREEE (reference sequence). The CDR3 is made up of 13 amino acids. The ends were cut back, 1 base at V and 5 bases at J, with 7 bases in the middle. The CDR3 protein is CASSLSVDQPQHF. The CDR3 DNA is TGTGCCAGCAGCTTGAGCGTGGATCAGCCCCAGCATTTT.

This chain links TRBV25-1 with TRBJ1-6; D is perhaps TRBD1 (5 bases). There are 15 residues in the CDR3. V lost 6 bases to trimming and J lost 0 bases, with 9 bases between them. Germline CDR1 and CDR2: MGHDK and SYGVNS. DNA for the CDR3: TGTGCCAGCAGGCAGGGTGACTCCTATAATTCACCCCTCCACTTT. Translated, it gives CASRQGDSYNSPLHF.

In nucleotides, the CDR3 is TGTGCCAGCAGTGCCCTAGCGGGAGCGGCCGGGGAGCTGTTTTTT. Translated: CASSALAGAAGELFF. The chain recombines TRBV2 with TRBJ2-2; 10 nucleotides align to TRBD2. The CDR3 has 15 residues. In germline, CDR1 is SNHLY, CDR2 FYNNEI. Germline trimming cut 4 bases from V and 6 bases from J; bases unmatched to any gene: 5.

V and J are TRBV6-1 and TRBJ2-7; 11 bases line up with TRBD2. This CDR3 is built from 16 residues. Trimming at V came to 0 bases and at J to 2 bases, leaving 3 bases not matched to a gene. CDR1 and CDR2 (germline): MNHNS, SASEGT. The CDR3 here is CASSEAGLAVAYEQYF. CDR3 DNA sequence: TGTGCCAGCAGTGAAGCGGGACTAGCGGTTGCCTACGAGCAGTACTTC.

This sequence joins TRBV20-1 and TRBJ1-2; 8 bases agree with TRBD1. V shed 3 bases, J shed 6 bases, and the junction held 3 bases outside the gene matches. The CDR3 has 12 residues. CDR1 DFQATT and CDR2 SNEGSKA come from the germline V gene (reference sequence). CDR3 coding DNA: TGCAGTGCTAGTACAGGGGGTAATGGCTACACCTTC. This encodes CSASTGGNGYTF.

The chain recombines TRBV5-1 with TRBJ1-1, with a possible D match to TRBD1 (5 bases). Germline V gene data show CDR1 as SGHRS and CDR2 as YFSETQ. V lost 4 bases and J 5 bases, leaving 15 bases between the germline ends. CDR3 size: 14 residues. The DNA for the CDR3 is TGCGCCAGCAGCCCCGGGTCGGGGGAAACTGAAGCTTTCTTT. This codes for CASSPGSGETEAFF.

This chain links TRBV24-1 with TRBJ2-5; 13 nucleotides align to TRBD2. V shed 0 bases and J 4 bases; nucleotides not matched to a gene: 4. The CDR3 runs 17 residues. Germline V gives CDR1 KGHDR, CDR2 SFDVKD. The CDR3 DNA follows: TGTGCCACCAGTGATTTGCAACTAGCGGGAGGGCCAGAGACCCAGTACTTC. Its protein is CATSDLQLAGGPETQYF.

V and J are TRBV9 and TRBJ2-7, with D tentatively TRBD2 (6 bases). This CDR3 is built from 14 residues. Trimming left V 1 base short and J 6 bases short, with 14 bases between. The germline gives CDR1 SGDLS, CDR2 YYNGEE. The CDR3 loop reads CASSVLATPIEQYF. In DNA form, the CDR3 reads TGTGCCAGCAGCGTACTAGCGACGCCCATCGAGCAGTACTTC.

This clone has just a few counts. The chain couples TRBV29-1 to TRBJ2-1; 8 positions agree with TRBD2. The junction had 0 bases not matched to a gene; V was cut back by 2 bases and J by 0 bases. The CDR3 loop spans 14 amino acids. Germline V gene lookup returns CDR1 SQVTM and CDR2 ANQGSEA. The chain's CDR3 is CSVETSGSYNEQFF. Here the CDR3 DNA reads TGCAGCGTTGAAACTAGCGGCTCCTACAATGAGCAGTTCTTC.

The V and J genes are TRBV28 and TRBJ2-1; D perhaps matches TRBD2 (6 bases). Germline V CDR1 and CDR2: MDHEN, SYDVKM. The CDR3 contains 13 residues. Trimming took 8 bases from V and 6 from J, leaving 14 bases between them. The CDR3 loop reads CASRGSGRNEQFF. The CDR3, as DNA: TGTGCCAGCCGGGGTAGCGGACGCAATGAGCAGTTCTTC.

The J gene is TRBJ1-1, the V gene TRBV2; D unresolved. CDR1 is SNHLY, CDR2 FYNNEI, per germline. CDR3 length: 15 residues. V gave up 7 bases and J gave up 5 bases, with 20 bases separating them. CDR3 protein: CASKTRGGTTTEAFF. CDR3 DNA sequence: TGTGCCAGCAAGACCCGGGGTGGCACAACTACTGAAGCTTTCTTT.

DNA for the CDR3: TGTGCCATCAGTCGGACTAGCGGGAGTGGATCCTACGAGCAGTACTTC. Translating gives CAISRTSGSGSYEQYF. The chain couples TRBV10-3 to TRBJ2-7, with 13 bases matching TRBD2. The CDR3 is 16 residues long. Unmatched junction bases numbered 5, after V lost 5 bases and J lost 1 base. The germline V gene has CDR1 ENHRY and CDR2 SYGVKD.